This T cell receptor (beta chain) was observed in a study of cytomegalovirus exposure and HLA in healthy donors. Study observations and caveats: Sequences of the TCR beta chain were said to predict the HLA-A and HLA-B alleles of most subjects accurately.

Turning to this clone: Its specificity is unknown.

PCR primers comprised 60 Vbeta and 13 Jbeta primers. The protocol was immunoSEQ multiplex PCR, while the TCRdb copy is restricted to in-frame clones and leaves out a portion. The sample has some 150,000 clones, about three fifths seen once; the top ten hold under 3%. The trim removed 3 bases at V and 6 bases at J, leaving 11 bases unmatched. The CDR3 totals 15 residues. Germline CDR1 and CDR2: GTSNPN and SVGIG (reference sequence). The chain joins TRBV30 to TRBJ2-7; 10 bases are shared with TRBD2. Material: PBMCs. This sequence was found in a woman in her twenties or thirties in good health and CMV-seropositive. CDR3 protein: CAWRAAASGRCEQYF. DNA of the CDR3: TGTGCCTGGAGAGCAGCTGCTAGCGGGAGATGCGAGCAGTACTTC.